A selection of T cell receptor beta chains follows, all from one sample in a study of shared clonotypes between healthy human individuals. Data came from immunoSEQ multiplex PCR; TCRdb stores just in-frame clones and leaves some out. The data hold around 1 million clones, with approximately 80% observed a single time. The sequenced material came from memory CD4+ T cells sorted from blood. The origin of the receptors is a man younger than 35 in good health. CDR3s include the opening cysteine and the closing phenylalanine or tryptophan. Each record gives: V gene, CDR3 protein.

>TRBV5-6
CASSLGQGNYEQYF
>TRBV30
CAWSTGRLDTQYF
>TRBV5-1
CASSPDRGGETQYF
>TRBV5-6
CASGSVVGSYNSPLHF
>TRBV30
CAWSVGVEDYGYTF
>TRBV7-2
CASSSGQGGLAFF
>TRBV9
CASSGRDRNSEAFF
>TRBV6-1
CASSELSSYNSPLHF
>TRBV9
CASSVGANTEAFF
>TRBV6-6
CASSHLGGGSNQPQHF
>TRBV19
CASSPTGTGSSGANVLTF
>TRBV5-4
CASSLEYSGLNNEQFF
>TRBV4-3
CASSQAVRNIQYF
>TRBV7-6
CASSLGGGRETQYF
>TRBV30
CAWSPGGANVLTF
>TRBV19
CASSKGRINEKLFF